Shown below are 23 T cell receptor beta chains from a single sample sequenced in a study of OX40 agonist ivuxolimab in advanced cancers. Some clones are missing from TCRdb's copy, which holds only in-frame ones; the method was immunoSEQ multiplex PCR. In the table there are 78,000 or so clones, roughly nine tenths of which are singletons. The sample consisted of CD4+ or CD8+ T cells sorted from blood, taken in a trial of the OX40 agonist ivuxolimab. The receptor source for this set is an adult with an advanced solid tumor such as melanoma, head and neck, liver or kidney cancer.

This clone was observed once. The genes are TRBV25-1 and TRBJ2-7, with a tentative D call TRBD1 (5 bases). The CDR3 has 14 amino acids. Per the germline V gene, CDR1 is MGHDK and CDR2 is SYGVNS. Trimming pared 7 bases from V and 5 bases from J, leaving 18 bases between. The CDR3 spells CASTSPGRAHEQYF. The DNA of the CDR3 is TGTGCCAGCACTTCCCCCGGCAGGGCCCACGAGCAGTACTTC.

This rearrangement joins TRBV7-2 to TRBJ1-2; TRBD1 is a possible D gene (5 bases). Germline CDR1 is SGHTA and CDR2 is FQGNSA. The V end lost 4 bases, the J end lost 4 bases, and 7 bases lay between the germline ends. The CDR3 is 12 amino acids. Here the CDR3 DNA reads TGTGCCAGCAGCTACGACAGCTATGGCTACACCTTC. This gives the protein CASSYDSYGYTF.

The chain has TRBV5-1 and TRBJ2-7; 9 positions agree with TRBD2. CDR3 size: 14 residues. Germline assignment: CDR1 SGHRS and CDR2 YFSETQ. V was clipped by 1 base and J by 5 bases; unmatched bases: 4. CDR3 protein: CASSLLRGGNEQYF. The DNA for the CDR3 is TGCGCCAGCAGCTTGTTGCGGGGGGGTAACGAGCAGTACTTC.

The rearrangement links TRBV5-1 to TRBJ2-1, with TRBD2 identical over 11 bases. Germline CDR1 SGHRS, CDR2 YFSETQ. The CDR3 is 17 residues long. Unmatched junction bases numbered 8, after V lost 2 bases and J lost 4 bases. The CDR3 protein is CASSFFTSGGLYNEQFF. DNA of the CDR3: TGCGCCAGCAGCTTTTTTACTAGCGGGGGCCTTTACAATGAGCAGTTCTTC.

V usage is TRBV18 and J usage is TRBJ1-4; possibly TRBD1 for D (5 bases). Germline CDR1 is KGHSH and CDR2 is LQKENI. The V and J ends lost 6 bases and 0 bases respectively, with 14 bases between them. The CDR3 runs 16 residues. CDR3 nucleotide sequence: TGTGCCAGCTCCCCAAGGGGTTTCCCAACTAATGAAAAACTGTTTTTT. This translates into CASSPRGFPTNEKLFF.

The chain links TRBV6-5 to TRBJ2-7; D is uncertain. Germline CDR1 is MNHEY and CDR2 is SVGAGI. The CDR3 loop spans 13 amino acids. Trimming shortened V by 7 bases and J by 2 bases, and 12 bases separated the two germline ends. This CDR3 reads CASMDGSPYEQYF. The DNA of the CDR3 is TGTGCCAGCATGGACGGATCCCCCTACGAGCAGTACTTC.

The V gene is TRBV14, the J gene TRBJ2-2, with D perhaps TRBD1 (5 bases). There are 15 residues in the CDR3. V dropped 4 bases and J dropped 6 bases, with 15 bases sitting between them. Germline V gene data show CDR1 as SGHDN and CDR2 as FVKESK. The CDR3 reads CASSLDMIVAGELFF. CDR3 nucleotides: TGTGCCAGCAGCCTGGACATGATAGTCGCCGGGGAGCTGTTTTTT.

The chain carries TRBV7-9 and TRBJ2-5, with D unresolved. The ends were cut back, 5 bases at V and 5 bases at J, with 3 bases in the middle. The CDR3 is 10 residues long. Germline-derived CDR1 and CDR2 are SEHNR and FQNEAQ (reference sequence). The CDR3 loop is CASSRETQYF. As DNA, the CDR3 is TGTGCCAGCAGCCGGGAGACCCAGTACTTC.

The CDR3 DNA sequence: TGCGCCAGCAGCTTGGGACAGGGACGGGGGACCCAGTACTTC. Protein product: CASSLGQGRGTQYF. The gene calls are TRBV5-1 and TRBJ2-5, with TRBD1 matching 7 bases. From germline, CDR1 is SGHRS and CDR2 YFSETQ. The CDR3 contains 14 residues. V gave up 0 bases and J gave up 7 bases; unmatched junction bases: 6.

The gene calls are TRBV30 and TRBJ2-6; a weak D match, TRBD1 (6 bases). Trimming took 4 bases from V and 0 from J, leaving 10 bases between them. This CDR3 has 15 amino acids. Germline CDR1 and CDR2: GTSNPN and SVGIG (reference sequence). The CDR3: CAWTTGFSGANVLTF. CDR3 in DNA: TGTGCCTGGACTACAGGGTTCTCTGGGGCCAACGTCCTGACTTTC. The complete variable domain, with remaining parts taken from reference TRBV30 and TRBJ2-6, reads SQTIHQWPATLVQPVGSPLSLECTVEGTSNPNLYWYRQAAGRGLQLLFYSVGIGQISSEVPQNLSASRPQDRQFILSSKKLLLSDSGFYLCAWTTGFSGANVLTFGAGSRLTVL.

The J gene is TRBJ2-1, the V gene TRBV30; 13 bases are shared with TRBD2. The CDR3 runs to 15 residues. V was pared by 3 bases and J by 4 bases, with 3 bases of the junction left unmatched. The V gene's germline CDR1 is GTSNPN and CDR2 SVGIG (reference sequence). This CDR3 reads CAWSLTSGGYNEQFF. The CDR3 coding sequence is TGTGCCTGGAGCCTGACTAGCGGGGGGTACAATGAGCAGTTCTTC.

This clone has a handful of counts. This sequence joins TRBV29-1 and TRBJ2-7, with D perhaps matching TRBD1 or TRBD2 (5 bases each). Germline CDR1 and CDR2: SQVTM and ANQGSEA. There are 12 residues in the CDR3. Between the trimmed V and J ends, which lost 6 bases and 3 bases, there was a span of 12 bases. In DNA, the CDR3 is TGCAGCGTAGCCGGGACCGACTACGAGCAGTACTTC. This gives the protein CSVAGTDYEQYF.

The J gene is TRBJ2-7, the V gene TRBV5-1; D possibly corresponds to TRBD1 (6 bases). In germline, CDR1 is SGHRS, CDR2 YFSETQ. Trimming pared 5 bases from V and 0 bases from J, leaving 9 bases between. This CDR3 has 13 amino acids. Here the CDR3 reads CASRQGPSYEQYF. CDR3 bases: TGCGCCAGCAGGCAGGGGCCCTCCTACGAGCAGTACTTC.

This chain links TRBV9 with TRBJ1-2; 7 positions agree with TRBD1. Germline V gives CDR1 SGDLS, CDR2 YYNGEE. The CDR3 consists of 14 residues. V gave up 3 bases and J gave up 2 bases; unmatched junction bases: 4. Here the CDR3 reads CASSGQGGNYGYTF. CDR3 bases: TGTGCCAGCAGCGGGCAGGGGGGGAACTATGGCTACACCTTC.

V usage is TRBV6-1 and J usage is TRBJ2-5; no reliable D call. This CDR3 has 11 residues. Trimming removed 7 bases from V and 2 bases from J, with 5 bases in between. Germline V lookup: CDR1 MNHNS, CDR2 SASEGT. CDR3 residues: CASTLQETQYF. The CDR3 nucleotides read TGTGCCAGCACCCTACAAGAGACCCAGTACTTC.

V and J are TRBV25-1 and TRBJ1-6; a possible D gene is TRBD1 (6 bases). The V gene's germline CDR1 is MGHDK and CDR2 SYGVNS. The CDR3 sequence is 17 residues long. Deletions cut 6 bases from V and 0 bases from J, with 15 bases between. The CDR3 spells CASSTDRLSSYNSPLHF. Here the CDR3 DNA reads TGTGCCAGCAGCACGGACAGACTAAGCTCCTATAATTCACCCCTCCACTTT.

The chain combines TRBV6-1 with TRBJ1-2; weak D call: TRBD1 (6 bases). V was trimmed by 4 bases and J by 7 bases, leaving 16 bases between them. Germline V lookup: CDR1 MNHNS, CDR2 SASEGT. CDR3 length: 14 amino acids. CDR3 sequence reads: CASSAGLQGFGYTF. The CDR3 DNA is TGTGCCAGCAGTGCCGGACTACAGGGATTTGGCTACACCTTC.

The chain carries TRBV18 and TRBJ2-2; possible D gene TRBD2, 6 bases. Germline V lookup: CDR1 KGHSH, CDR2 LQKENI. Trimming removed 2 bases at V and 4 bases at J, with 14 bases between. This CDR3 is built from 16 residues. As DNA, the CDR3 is TGTGCCAGCTCACCATCCCCGGGACTTGGCACCGGGGAGCTGTTTTTT. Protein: CASSPSPGLGTGELFF.

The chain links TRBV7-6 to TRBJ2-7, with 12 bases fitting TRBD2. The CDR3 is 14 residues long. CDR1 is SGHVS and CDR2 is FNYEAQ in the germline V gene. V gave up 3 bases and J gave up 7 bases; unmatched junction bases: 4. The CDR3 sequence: CASSFAGLAGEQYF. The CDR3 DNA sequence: TGTGCCAGCAGCTTTGCCGGACTAGCGGGGGAGCAGTACTTC.

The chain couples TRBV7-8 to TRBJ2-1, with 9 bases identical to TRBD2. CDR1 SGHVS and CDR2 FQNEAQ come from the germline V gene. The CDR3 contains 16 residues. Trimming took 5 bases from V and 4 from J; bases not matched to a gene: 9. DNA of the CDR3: TGTGCCAGCAGCCCCCCTCTGACTAGCGGTTACAATGAGCAGTTCTTC. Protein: CASSPPLTSGYNEQFF.

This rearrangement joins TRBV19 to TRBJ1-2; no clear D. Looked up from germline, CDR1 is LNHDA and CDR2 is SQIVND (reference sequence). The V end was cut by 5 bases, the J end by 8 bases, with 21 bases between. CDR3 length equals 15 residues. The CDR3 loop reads CASSANTLQIWGYTF. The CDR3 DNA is TGTGCCAGTAGTGCAAACACTCTACAGATTTGGGGCTACACCTTC.

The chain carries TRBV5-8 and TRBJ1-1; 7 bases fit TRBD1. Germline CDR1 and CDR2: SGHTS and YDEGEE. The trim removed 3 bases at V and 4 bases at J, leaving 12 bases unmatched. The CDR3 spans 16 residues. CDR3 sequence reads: CASSSDRQGFGTEAFF. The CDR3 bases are TGTGCCAGCAGCTCGGACCGACAGGGATTCGGCACTGAAGCTTTCTTT. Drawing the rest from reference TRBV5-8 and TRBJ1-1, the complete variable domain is EAGVTQSPTHLIKTRGQQATLRCSPISGHTSVYWYQQALGLGLQFLLWYDEGEERNRGNFPPRFSGRQFPNYSSELNVNALELEDSALYLCASSSDRQGFGTEAFFGQGTRLTVV.

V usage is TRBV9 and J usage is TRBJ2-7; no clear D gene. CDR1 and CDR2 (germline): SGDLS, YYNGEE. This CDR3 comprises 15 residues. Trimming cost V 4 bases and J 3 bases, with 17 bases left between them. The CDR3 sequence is CASSPYDGPFYEQYF. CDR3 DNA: TGTGCCAGCAGCCCTTACGATGGGCCATTCTACGAGCAGTACTTC.